The 12 T cell receptor beta chains in this list originate from one sample, sequenced in a study of blood T cell repertoires in COVID-19. Sequencing used immunoSEQ multiplex PCR; TCRdb keeps in-frame clones, though not all of them. The sample lists tens of thousands of clones; approximately 87% were seen once. Sequenced input: peripheral blood. Receptors were obtained from a human donor in a cohort sampled during active COVID-19.

The gene calls are TRBV4-3 and TRBJ2-7, with D possibly matching TRBD2 (6 bases). CDR1 LGHNA and CDR2 YSLEER come from the germline V gene. The CDR3 is made up of 14 amino acids. V was shortened by 0 bases and J by 6 bases, with 12 bases between the two germline ends. CDR3 in DNA: TGCGCCAGCAGCCAAGATTGGGGGGAGGTCGAGCAGTACTTC. Translating gives CASSQDWGEVEQYF.

The chain couples TRBV6-5 to TRBJ1-2; D might be TRBD1 (5 bases). The CDR3 has 15 residues. Germline V gene lookup returns CDR1 MNHEY and CDR2 SVGAGI. Trimming shortened V by 0 bases and J by 4 bases, and 12 bases separated the two germline ends. Here the CDR3 reads CASSYSYSGTYGYTF. CDR3 DNA sequence: TGTGCCAGCAGTTACTCGTACAGCGGGACCTATGGCTACACCTTC.

DNA of the CDR3: TGTGCCAGCAGCGTAGGGGGTGGAGGCAGGGGAACAGATACGCAGTATTTT. Its protein product is CASSVGGGGRGTDTQYF. The gene calls are TRBV9 and TRBJ2-3; D is perhaps TRBD1 (6 bases). This CDR3 contains 17 residues. Trimming took off 0 bases at V and 3 bases at J, with 17 bases between the two ends. Germline assignment: CDR1 SGDLS and CDR2 YYNGEE.

This clone was counted between two and nine times. This sequence joins TRBV9 and TRBJ2-2, with 7 positions matching TRBD2. With 7 bases clipped from V and 4 bases from J, the junction kept 4 bases outside the gene matches. CDR1 and CDR2 from the germline V gene are SGDLS and YYNGEE. The length of the CDR3 is 13 residues. CDR3 protein: CASGRELTGELFF. CDR3 sequence (DNA): TGTGCCAGCGGGAGGGAACTCACCGGGGAGCTGTTTTTT.

The chain carries TRBV30 and TRBJ2-5; a weak D match, TRBD1 (6 bases). From germline, CDR1 is GTSNPN and CDR2 SVGIG (reference sequence). V was cut by 6 bases and J by 5 bases, with 25 bases left in between. CDR3 length: 16 residues. As DNA, the CDR3 is TGTGCCTGCCGTCACCTCTACCGCAGGGGTCCGGAGACCCAGTACTTC. Translation: CACRHLYRRGPETQYF.

J is TRBJ2-5 and V is TRBV9; D is possibly TRBD2 (7 bases). Germline values: CDR1 SGDLS, CDR2 YYNGEE. The CDR3 runs to 16 residues. With 0 bases removed from V and 4 bases from J, the gap between germline ends came to 16 bases. Here the CDR3 DNA reads TGTGCCAGCAGCGTAGAGCCCGGGGGAGGGGGAGAGACCCAGTACTTC. As protein: CASSVEPGGGGETQYF.

V is TRBV18 and J is TRBJ2-7; D may be TRBD2 (6 bases). V was pared by 0 bases and J by 3 bases, with 9 bases between. CDR1 KGHSH and CDR2 LQKENI come from the germline V gene. The CDR3 contains 14 residues. CDR3 DNA sequence: TGTGCCAGCTCACCACCGGGGGGAAACTACGAGCAGTACTTC. Protein product: CASSPPGGNYEQYF.

The chain is built from TRBV27 and TRBJ2-7; TRBD1 is a possible D gene (6 bases). The V and J ends lost 6 bases and 7 bases respectively, with 19 bases between them. Germline V gene data show CDR1 as MNHEY and CDR2 as SMNVEV (reference sequence). The CDR3 runs to 14 residues. The CDR3 is CASSERVVRGEQYF. The CDR3 nucleotides are TGTGCCAGCAGCGAACGGGTTGTCAGGGGTGAGCAGTACTTC.

V is TRBV15 and J is TRBJ1-1, with D uncertain. The CDR3 has 14 amino acids. Trimming removed 0 bases from V and 4 bases from J, with 9 bases in between. CDR1 is LNHNV and CDR2 is YYDKDF in the germline V gene (reference sequence). CDR3 residues: CATSRDGRGTEAFF. The CDR3 DNA follows: TGTGCCACCAGCAGAGATGGACGGGGCACTGAAGCTTTCTTT.

This clone has just one count. J is TRBJ2-7 and V is TRBV3-1 (or the pseudogene TRBV3-2), with 7 bases lining up with TRBD1. Germline assignment: CDR1 LGHDT and CDR2 YNNKEL (reference sequence). The CDR3 spans 17 residues. V lost 0 bases to trimming and J lost 3 bases; unmatched junction nucleotides: 11. The CDR3 is CASSQDRIGGLDYEQYF. For the CDR3, the DNA is TGTGCCAGCAGCCAAGATCGTATAGGGGGCCTGGACTACGAGCAGTACTTC.

The CDR3 region has the DNA TGTGCCAGCAGCTTAAAAGGAGAACAGCGGGCCTACGAGCAGTACTTC. Translation: CASSLKGEQRAYEQYF. This chain connects TRBV7-2 to TRBJ2-7; D may be TRBD2 (6 bases). The CDR3 totals 16 residues. The V end lost 2 bases, the J end lost 2 bases, and 16 bases lay between the germline ends. The germline V gene encodes CDR1 SGHTA and CDR2 FQGNSA.

CDR3 coding DNA: TGTGCCAGCAGTCCGGCCGGGACAGAGGGTTCACCCCTCCACTTT. It codes for CASSPAGTEGSPLHF. The chain is built from TRBV27 and TRBJ1-6; 7 bases are a match to TRBD1. J gave up 9 bases and V 5 bases, and 10 bases lay outside the gene matches. Germline V gene sequence: CDR1 MNHEY, CDR2 SMNVEV (reference sequence). This CDR3 has 15 residues.